This T cell receptor beta chain was documented in a study of T cell clonotyping in hematopoietic cell transplantation. Study-wide results and caveats: Higher Inverse Simpson Index values in graft donor and pretransplant recipient predicted broader posttransplant TCR diversity. After transplant, recipient diversity fell while pathologically expanded clonotypes grew through day 180. Few recipient clonotypes overlapped donors; over 95% were de novo at given depth.

The length of the CDR3 is 16 residues. V lost 0 bases, J lost 0 bases, and 9 bases lay in between. The germline V gene has CDR1 SQVTM and CDR2 ANQGSEA. Sequencing used immunoSEQ multiplex PCR; TCRdb keeps in-frame clones, though not all of them. Counted here are about 4,400 clones, around 20% occurring once; the ten biggest clones make up approximately 22%. Recipients were bled about 28 days pretransplant and at posttransplant days 30, 100, 180. Comments on this clone: As yet, its antigen is unknown.

This receptor was obtained from a male patient in his late teens or twenties who had an allogeneic stem cell transplant, so the T cells may come from the graft donor. Some clones in this sample may be carry-over from other donors' samples. Sequenced material: PBMCs, taken 180 days after allogeneic stem cell transplant. The chain employs TRBV29-1 and TRBJ2-6; D not certain. CDR3 residues: CSVEDLASSGANVLTF. CDR3 DNA: TGCAGCGTTGAAGATCTGGCCAGCTCTGGGGCCAACGTCCTGACTTTC. The full variable domain, completed using reference TRBV29-1 and TRBJ2-6, is SAVISQKPSRDICQRGTSLTIQCQVDSQVTMMFWYRQQPGQSLTLIATANQGSEATYESGFVIDKFPISRPNLTFSTLTVSNMSPEDSSIYLCSVEDLASSGANVLTFGAGSRLTVL.